This TCR beta chain was identified during a study of blood T cell repertoires in COVID-19. Looking at the study overall: Whether acute or convalescent, the COVID-19 samples came from the United States, Italy and Spain. Nucleic acid was either cDNA or gDNA, and it came from T cells, B-cell-depleted T cells, or PBMCs.

Study processing details: Reference gene primer amplification in the assay estimated nucleated cell counts. Profiled with immunoSEQ multiplex PCR; TCRdb holds only in-frame clones, not every one. The DNA was the basis for D and trimming; V, J and clone size are from that table. This sample carries under 70,000 clones, roughly 89% of them seen once, and the ten largest clones take approximately 13%. Germline V lookup: CDR1 SNHLY, CDR2 FYNNEI. CDR3 size: 15 residues. V was pared by 6 bases and J by 6 bases, with 17 bases between. The sequencing sample was made of peripheral blood. The receptor's source is a man aged 60-69 years with active COVID-19. The V and J genes are TRBV2 and TRBJ2-2; tentatively, D is TRBD1 (5 bases). In DNA form, the CDR3 reads TGTGCCAGCAGGACAGCATCGGTATATTCCGGGGAGCTGTTTTTT. Translation gives CASRTASVYSGELFF.